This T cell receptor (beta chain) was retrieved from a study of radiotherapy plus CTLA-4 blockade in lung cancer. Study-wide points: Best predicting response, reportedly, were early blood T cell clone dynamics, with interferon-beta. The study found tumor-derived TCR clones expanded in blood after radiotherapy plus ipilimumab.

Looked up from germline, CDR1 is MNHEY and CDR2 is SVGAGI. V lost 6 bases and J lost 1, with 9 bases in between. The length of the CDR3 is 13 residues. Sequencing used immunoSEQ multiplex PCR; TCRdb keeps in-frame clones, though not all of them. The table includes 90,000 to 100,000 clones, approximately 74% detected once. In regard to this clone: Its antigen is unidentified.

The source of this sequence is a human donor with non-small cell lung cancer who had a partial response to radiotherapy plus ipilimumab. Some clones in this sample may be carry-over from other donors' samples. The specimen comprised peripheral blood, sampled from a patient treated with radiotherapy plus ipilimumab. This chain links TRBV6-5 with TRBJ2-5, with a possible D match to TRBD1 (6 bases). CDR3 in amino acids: CASSWTVQETQYF. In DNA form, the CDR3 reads TGTGCCAGCAGCTGGACAGTCCAAGAGACCCAGTACTTC.